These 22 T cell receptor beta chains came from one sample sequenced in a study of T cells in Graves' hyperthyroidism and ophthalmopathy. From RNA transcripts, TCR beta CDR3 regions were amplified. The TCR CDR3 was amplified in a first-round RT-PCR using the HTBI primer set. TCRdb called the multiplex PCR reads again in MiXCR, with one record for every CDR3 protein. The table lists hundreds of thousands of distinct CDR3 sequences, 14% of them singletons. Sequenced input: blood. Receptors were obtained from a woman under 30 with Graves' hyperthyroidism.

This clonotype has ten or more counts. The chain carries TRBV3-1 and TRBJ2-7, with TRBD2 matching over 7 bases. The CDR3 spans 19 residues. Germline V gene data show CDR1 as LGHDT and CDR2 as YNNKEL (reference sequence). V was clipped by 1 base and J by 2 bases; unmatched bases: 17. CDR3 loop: CASSQGHSGLYLAAYEQYF. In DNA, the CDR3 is TGTGCCAGCAGCCAAGGGCATTCGGGACTATACCTAGCGGCCTACGAGCAGTACTTC.

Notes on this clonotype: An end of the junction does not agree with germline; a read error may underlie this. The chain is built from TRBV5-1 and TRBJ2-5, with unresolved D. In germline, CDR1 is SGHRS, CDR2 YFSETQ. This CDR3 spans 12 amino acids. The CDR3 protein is CASRFTGETQYF. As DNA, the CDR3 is TGCGCCAGCCGCTTCACCGGAGAGACCCAGTACTTC.

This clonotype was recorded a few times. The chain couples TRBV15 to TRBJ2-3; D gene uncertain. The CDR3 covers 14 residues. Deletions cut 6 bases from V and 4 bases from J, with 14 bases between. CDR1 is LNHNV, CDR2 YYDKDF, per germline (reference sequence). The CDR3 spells CATSEALTPDTQYF. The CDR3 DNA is TGTGCCACCAGTGAGGCCCTGACCCCAGATACGCAGTATTTT. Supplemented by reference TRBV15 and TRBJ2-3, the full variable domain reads DAMVIQNPRYQVTQFGKPVTLSCSQTLNHNVMYWYQQKSSQAPKLLFHYYDKDFNNEADTPDNFQSRRPNTSFCFLDIRSPGLGDTAMYLCATSEALTPDTQYFGPGTRLTVL.

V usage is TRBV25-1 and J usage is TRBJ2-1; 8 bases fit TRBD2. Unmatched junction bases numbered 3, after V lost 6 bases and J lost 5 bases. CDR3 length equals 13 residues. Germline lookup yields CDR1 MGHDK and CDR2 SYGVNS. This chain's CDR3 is CASRGLAHNEQFF. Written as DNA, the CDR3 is TGTGCCAGCAGAGGACTAGCCCACAATGAGCAGTTCTTC.

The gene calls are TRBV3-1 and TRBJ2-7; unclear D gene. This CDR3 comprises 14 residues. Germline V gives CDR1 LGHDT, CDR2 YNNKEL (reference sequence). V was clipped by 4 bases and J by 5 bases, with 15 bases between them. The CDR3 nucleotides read TGTGCCAGCAGCCCCCTTGGCCGAGGCCACGAGCAGTACTTC. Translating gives CASSPLGRGHEQYF.

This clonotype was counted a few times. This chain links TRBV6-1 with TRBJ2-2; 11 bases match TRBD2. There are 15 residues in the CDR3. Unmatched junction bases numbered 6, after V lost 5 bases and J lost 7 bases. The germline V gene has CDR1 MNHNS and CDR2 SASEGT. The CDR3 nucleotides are TGTGCCAGCAGTCTGACTAGCGGGATGGTCGGGGAGCTGTTTTTT. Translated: CASSLTSGMVGELFF.

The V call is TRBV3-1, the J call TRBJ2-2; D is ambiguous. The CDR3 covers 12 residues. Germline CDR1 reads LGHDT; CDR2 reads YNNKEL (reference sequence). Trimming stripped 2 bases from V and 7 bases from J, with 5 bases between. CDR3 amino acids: CASSQWLGELFF. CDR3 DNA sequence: TGTGCCAGCAGCCAATGGCTCGGGGAGCTGTTTTTT.

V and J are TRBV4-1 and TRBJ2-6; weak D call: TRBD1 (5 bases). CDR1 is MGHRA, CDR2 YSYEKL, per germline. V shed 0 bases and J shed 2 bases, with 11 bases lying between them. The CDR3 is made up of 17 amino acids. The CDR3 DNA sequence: TGCGCCAGCAGCCAAGATCTGTCCAGGGCTGGGGCCAACGTCCTGACTTTC. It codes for CASSQDLSRAGANVLTF.

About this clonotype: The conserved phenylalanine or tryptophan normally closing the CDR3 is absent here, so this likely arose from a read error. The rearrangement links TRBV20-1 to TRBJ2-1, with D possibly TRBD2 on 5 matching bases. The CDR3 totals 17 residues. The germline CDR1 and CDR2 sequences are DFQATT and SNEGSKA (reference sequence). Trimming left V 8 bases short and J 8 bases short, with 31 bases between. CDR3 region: CSTSLAGVWPLPDEQFS. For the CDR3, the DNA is TGCAGTACCTCCCTCGCGGGTGTCTGGCCCTTACCCGATGAGCAGTTCTCC.

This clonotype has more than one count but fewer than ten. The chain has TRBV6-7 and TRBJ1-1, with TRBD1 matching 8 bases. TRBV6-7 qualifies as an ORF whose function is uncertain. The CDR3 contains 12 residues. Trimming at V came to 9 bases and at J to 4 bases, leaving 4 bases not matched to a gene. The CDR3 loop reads CARDRAGTEAFF. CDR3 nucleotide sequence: TGTGCCAGGGACAGGGCGGGCACTGAAGCTTTCTTT.

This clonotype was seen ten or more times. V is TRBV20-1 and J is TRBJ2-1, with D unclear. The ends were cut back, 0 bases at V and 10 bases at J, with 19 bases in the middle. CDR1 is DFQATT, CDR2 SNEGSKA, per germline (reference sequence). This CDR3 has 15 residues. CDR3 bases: TGCAGTGCTAGAGATCTACCTCTAACCCAGGAGGAGCAGTTCTTC. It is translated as CSARDLPLTQEEQFF.

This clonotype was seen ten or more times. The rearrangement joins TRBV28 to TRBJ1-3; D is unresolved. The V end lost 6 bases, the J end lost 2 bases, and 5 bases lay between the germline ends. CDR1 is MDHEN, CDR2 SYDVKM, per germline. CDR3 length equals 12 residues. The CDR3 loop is CASSVPGNTIYF. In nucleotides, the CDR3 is TGTGCCAGCAGCGTCCCTGGAAACACCATATATTTT.

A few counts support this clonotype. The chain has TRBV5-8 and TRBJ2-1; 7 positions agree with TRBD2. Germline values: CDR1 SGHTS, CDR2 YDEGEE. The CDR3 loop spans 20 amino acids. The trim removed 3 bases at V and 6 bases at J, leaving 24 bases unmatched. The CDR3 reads CASSSSWVAGAPLAVNEQFF. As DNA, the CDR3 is TGTGCCAGCAGCTCGTCGTGGGTAGCGGGTGCCCCGTTGGCGGTCAATGAGCAGTTCTTC.

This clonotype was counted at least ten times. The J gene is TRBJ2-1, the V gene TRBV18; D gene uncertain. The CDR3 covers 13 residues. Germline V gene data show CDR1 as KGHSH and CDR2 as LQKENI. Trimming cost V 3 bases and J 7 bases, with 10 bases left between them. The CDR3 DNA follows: TGTGCCAGCTCACCGCTTATTGGGAATGAGCAGTTCTTC. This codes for CASSPLIGNEQFF.

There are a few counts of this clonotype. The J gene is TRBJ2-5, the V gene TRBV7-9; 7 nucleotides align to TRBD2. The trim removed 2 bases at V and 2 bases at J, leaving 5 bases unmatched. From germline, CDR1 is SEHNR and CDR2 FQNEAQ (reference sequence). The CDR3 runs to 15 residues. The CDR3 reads CASSLSGTTQETQYF. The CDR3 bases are TGTGCCAGCAGCTTATCTGGGACTACGCAAGAGACCCAGTACTTC.

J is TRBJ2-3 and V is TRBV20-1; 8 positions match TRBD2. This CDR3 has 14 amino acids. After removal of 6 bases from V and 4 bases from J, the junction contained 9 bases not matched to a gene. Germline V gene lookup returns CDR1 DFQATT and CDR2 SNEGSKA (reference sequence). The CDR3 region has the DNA TGCAGTGCCCCCTTAGCGGGAAGGGCAGATACGCAGTATTTT. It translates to CSAPLAGRADTQYF.

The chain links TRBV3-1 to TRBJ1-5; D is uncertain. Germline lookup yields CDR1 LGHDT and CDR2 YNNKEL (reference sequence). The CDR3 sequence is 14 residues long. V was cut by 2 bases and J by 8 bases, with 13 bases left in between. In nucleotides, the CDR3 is TGTGCCAGCAGCCAAATTGGGGTCGGGGAGCCCCAGCATTTT. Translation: CASSQIGVGEPQHF.

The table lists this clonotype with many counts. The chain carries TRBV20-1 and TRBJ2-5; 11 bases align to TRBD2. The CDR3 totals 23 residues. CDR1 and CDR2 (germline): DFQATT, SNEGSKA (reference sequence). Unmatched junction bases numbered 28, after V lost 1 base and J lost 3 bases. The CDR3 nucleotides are TGCAGTGCTAGAGCTTACCCCGGGACTAGCGGTCTTCCGCCCGGGATAGGGGAAGAGACCCAGTACTTC. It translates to CSARAYPGTSGLPPGIGEETQYF.

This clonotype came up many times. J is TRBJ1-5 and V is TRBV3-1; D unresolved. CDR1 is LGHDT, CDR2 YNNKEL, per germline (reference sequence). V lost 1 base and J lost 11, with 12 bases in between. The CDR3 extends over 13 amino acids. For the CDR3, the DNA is TGTGCCAGCAGCCAAGGATTCGGTAGCTCCCAGCATTTT. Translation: CASSQGFGSSQHF.

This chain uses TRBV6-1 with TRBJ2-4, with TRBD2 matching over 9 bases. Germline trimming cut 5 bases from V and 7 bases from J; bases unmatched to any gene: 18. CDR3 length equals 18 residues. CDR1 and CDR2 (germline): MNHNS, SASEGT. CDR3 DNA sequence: TGTGCCAGCAGTCCCCCCAGTTATAGCGGGAGTTCAAGGAACATTCAGTACTTC. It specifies CASSPPSYSGSSRNIQYF.

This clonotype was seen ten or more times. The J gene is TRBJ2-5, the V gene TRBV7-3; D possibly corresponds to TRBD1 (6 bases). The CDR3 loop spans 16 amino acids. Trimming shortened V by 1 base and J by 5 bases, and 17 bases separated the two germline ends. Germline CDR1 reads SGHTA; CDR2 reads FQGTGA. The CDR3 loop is CASSLRGGRGSETQYF. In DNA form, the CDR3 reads TGTGCCAGCAGCTTAAGAGGGGGTAGGGGTTCCGAGACCCAGTACTTC.

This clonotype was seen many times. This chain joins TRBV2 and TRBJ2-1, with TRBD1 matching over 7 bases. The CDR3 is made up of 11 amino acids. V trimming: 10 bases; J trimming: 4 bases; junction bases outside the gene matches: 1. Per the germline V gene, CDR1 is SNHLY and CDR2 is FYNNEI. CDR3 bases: TGTGCCACGGGACAGTACAATGAGCAGTTCTTC. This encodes CATGQYNEQFF.